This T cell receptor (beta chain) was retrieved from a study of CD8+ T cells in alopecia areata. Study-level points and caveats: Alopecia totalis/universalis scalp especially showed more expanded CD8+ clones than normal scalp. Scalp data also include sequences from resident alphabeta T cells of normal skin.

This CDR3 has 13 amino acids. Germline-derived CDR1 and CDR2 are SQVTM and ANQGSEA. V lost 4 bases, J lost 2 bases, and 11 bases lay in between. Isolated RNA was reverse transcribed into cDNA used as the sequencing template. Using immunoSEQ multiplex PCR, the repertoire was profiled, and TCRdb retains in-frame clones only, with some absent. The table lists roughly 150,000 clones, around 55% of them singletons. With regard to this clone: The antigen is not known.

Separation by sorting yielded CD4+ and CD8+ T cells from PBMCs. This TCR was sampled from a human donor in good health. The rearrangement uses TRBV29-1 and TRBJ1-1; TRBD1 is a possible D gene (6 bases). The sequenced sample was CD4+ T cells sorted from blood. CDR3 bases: TGCAGCGTTGTGACAGGACCAAACACTGAAGCTTTCTTT. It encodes CSVVTGPNTEAFF.